A selection of T cell receptor beta chains follows, all from one sample in a study of T-cell memory formation after mild COVID-19. MiXCR, applied by TCRdb to the 5' RACE reads, yields one record per CDR3 protein. Of approximately 260,000 distinct CDR3 sequences in the sample, about 17% were seen once. The sample comprised PBMCs or a T cell subset sorted from them (not recorded which). The source of these receptors is a young man who had mild COVID-19 (a few samples of this study predate the infection). Cell type and time point are not known. The CDR3 runs from the conserved cysteine through the conserved F or W. D genes are given only for firm matches. Clone size is given for some rows only: seen once, a few or many times, or a class if the clone is expanded.

D	V	J	size	CDR3	DNA
-	TRBV5-1	TRBJ2-5	-	CASSFRGLSYQETQYF	TGCGCCAGCAGCTTCCGGGGACTTTCGTACCAAGAGACCCAGTACTTC
-	TRBV6-1	TRBJ2-7	few	CASSEAPPPLGYEQYF	TGTGCCAGCAGTGAAGCTCCCCCGCCTCTCGGTTACGAGCAGTACTTC
-	TRBV11-2	TRBJ2-1	many	CASSLDRHNEQFF	TGTGCCAGCAGCTTAGATAGGCACAATGAGCAGTTCTTC
-	TRBV20-1	TRBJ1-2	-	CSAPEGITNYGYTF	TGCAGTGCGCCGGAGGGGATTACTAACTATGGCTACACCTTC
-	TRBV24-1	TRBJ2-7	-	CATSDGTEYEQYF	TGTGCCACCAGTGATGGGACCGAATACGAGCAGTACTTC
TRBD1	TRBV6-5	TRBJ1-1	few	CASSERPDREAFF	TGTGCCAGCAGTGAAAGACCGGACAGGGAAGCTTTCTTT
TRBD2	TRBV20-1	TRBJ2-3	-	CSAYPPLAGGTDTQYF	TGCAGTGCTTACCCACCACTAGCGGGGGGCACAGATACGCAGTATTTT
-	TRBV5-4	TRBJ2-5	few	CASSPPSGHQETQYF	TGTGCCAGCAGCCCCCCATCCGGTCACCAAGAGACCCAGTACTTC
-	TRBV7-8	TRBJ2-7	few	CASSLDPGVANYEQYF	TGTGCCAGCAGCTTAGACCCCGGGGTAGCCAACTACGAGCAGTACTTC
TRBD1	TRBV20-1	TRBJ1-1	many	CSARDPGQGGTEAFF	TGCAGTGCTAGAGATCCCGGACAGGGAGGAACTGAAGCTTTCTTT
-	TRBV28	TRBJ1-6	-	CASSSLSLGGGSPLHF	TGTGCCAGCAGTTCGCTATCCCTAGGGGGTGGCTCACCCCTCCACTTT
TRBD2	TRBV5-4	TRBJ2-3	few	CASSSGLAGGVDTQYF	TGTGCCAGCAGCTCAGGACTAGCGGGGGGGGTAGATACGCAGTATTTT
TRBD2	TRBV29-1	TRBJ2-5	few	CSVRPRTSGPPLQETQYF	TGCAGCGTGCGTCCCAGGACTAGCGGGCCTCCTCTCCAAGAGACCCAGTACTTC
-	TRBV15	TRBJ2-7	few	CATSIGRVLGEQYF	TGTGCCACCAGCATTGGGCGGGTCTTGGGCGAGCAGTACTTC
-	TRBV7-9	TRBJ2-6	-	CASNSRDGRGSGANVLTF	TGTGCCAGCAACTCTCGGGACGGTAGGGGCTCCGGGGCCAACGTCCTGACTTTC
TRBD1	TRBV4-3	TRBJ1-1	-	CASSQDRTGRVQAFF	TGCGCCAGCAGCCAAGATCGGACAGGAAGAGTTCAAGCTTTCTTT
-	TRBV7-3	TRBJ2-2	many	CASSVIGGGNTGELFF	TGTGCCAGCAGCGTCATAGGAGGGGGGAACACCGGGGAGCTGTTTTTT
-	TRBV24-1	TRBJ2-1	few	CATSDIGQSRTAYNEQFF	TGTGCCACCAGTGACATTGGACAGAGTAGAACCGCCTACAATGAGCAGTTCTTC
-	TRBV7-9	TRBJ1-2	many	CASTAGTGYGYTF	TGTGCCAGCACGGCCGGGACGGGCTATGGCTACACCTTC
TRBD2	TRBV4-1	TRBJ2-2	few	CASSLGLAGEGGELFF	TGCGCCAGCAGCCTAGGGCTAGCGGGGGAGGGCGGGGAGCTGTTTTTT
-	TRBV6-2/TRBV6-3	TRBJ1-5	many	CASSYWGVSNQPQHF	TGTGCCAGCAGTTATTGGGGGGTCTCCAATCAGCCCCAGCATTTT
-	TRBV2	TRBJ1-6	-	CASSEQRNSPLHF	TGTGCCAGCAGTGAGCAGAGGAATTCACCCCTCCACTTT
-	TRBV24-1	TRBJ2-2	many	CATSDSGHWDGELFF	TGTGCCACCAGTGATTCCGGACATTGGGACGGGGAGCTGTTTTTT
-	TRBV6-6	TRBJ1-1	-	CASSLESYTEAFF	TGTGCCAGCAGCCTAGAGAGCTACACTGAAGCTTTCTTT
TRBD2	TRBV5-1	TRBJ2-3	many	CASSPYSGGGATDTQYF	TGCGCCAGCAGCCCCTACTCGGGCGGGGGAGCCACAGATACGCAGTATTTT
TRBD1	TRBV7-9	TRBJ2-3	-	CASSLARGREDTQYF	TGTGCCAGCAGCTTAGCCAGGGGGCGCGAAGATACGCAGTATTTT
-	TRBV12-5	TRBJ1-5	-	CASGWDQPQHF	TGTGCTAGTGGTTGGGATCAGCCCCAGCATTTT
-	TRBV29-1	TRBJ1-2	few	CSAQGEGSYGYTF	TGCAGCGCCCAGGGAGAGGGAAGCTATGGCTACACCTTC
TRBD1	TRBV10-3	TRBJ2-5	-	CAISDGTDSQETQYF	TGTGCCATCAGTGATGGGACAGACTCTCAGGAGACCCAGTACTTC
-	TRBV10-3	TRBJ2-5	many	CAISATHQETQYF	TGTGCCATCAGCGCGACACATCAAGAGACCCAGTACTTC
-	TRBV7-3	TRBJ2-6	few	CASSLGGTGANVLTF	TGTGCCAGCAGCTTAGGGGGGACTGGGGCCAACGTCCTGACTTTC
-	TRBV5-1	TRBJ2-3	many	CASSLDGAGLDTQYF	TGCGCCAGCAGCTTGGATGGGGCCGGCCTAGATACGCAGTATTTT
-	TRBV18	TRBJ2-1	few	CASSSGNVGEQFF	TGTGCCAGCTCATCAGGGAATGTGGGTGAGCAGTTCTTC
TRBD1	TRBV29-1	TRBJ2-5	-	CSVGGQGGGGEETQYF	TGCAGCGTTGGCGGACAGGGTGGTGGGGGTGAAGAGACCCAGTACTTC
-	TRBV10-3	TRBJ1-5	few	CAISELHQPQHF	TGTGCCATCAGTGAGTTACATCAGCCCCAGCATTTT
TRBD1	TRBV18	TRBJ1-1	few	CASSPRVIQGAWTEAFF	TGTGCCAGCTCACCACGGGTAATTCAGGGGGCGTGGACTGAAGCTTTCTTT
-	TRBV4-3	TRBJ2-5	few	CASSLTDQETQYF	TGCGCCAGCAGCCTCACAGATCAAGAGACCCAGTACTTC
TRBD2	TRBV14	TRBJ2-1	few	CASSQESLAGGNEQFF	TGTGCCAGCAGCCAAGAATCGCTAGCGGGGGGCAATGAGCAGTTCTTC
-	TRBV10-1	TRBJ1-3	-	CASSGGRGSTIYF	TGCGCCAGCAGTGGAGGCCGGGGCAGCACCATATATTTT